This T cell receptor beta chain came from a study of T-cell memory formation after mild COVID-19. This clonotype was observed a handful of times. TCRdb reanalysed the 5' RACE reads using MiXCR and keeps one entry per CDR3 protein. This table holds some 110,000 distinct CDR3 sequences, roughly 12% found once. CDR1 LNHDA and CDR2 SQIVND come from the germline V gene (reference sequence). The V end lost 5 bases, the J end lost 2 bases, and 8 bases lay between the germline ends. The CDR3 loop spans 13 amino acids. The sequenced material came from PBMCs or a T cell subset sorted from them (not recorded which). The rearrangement joins TRBV19 to TRBJ2-3; no reliable D call. This sequence was found in an adult woman who had mild COVID-19 (a few samples of this study predate the infection). Cell type and time point are not known. The CDR3 loop reads CASSPFDTDTQYF. CDR3 nucleotide sequence: TGTGCCAGTAGTCCTTTCGACACAGATACGCAGTATTTT.